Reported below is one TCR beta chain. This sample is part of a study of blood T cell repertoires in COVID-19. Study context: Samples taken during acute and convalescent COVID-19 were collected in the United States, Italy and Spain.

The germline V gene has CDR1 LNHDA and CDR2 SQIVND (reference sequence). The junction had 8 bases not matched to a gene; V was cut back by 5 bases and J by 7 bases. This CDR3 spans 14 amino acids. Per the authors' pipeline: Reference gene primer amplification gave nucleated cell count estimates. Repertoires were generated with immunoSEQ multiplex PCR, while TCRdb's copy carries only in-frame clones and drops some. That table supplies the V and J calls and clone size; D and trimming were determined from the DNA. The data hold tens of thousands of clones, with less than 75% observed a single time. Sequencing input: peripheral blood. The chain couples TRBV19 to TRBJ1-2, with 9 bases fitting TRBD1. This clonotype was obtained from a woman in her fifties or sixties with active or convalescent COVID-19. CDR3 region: CASSVGTGRSGYTF. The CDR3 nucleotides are TGTGCCAGTAGTGTTGGGACAGGGCGAAGTGGCTACACCTTC.